Listed here is a single T cell receptor beta chain. Its antigen is unknown. This sample is part of a study of monozygotic twins with cystic fibrosis. Across the study: Roughly 3.3 micrograms of fragmented DNA underwent around 15 PCR cycles for library preparation.

Notes on the study in general: Shared CDR3 numbers were not associated with age, concordance or severity. Median Simpson clonality of 0.0095 suggested naive T cells predominated.

Sequenced by immunoSEQ multiplex PCR; TCRdb stores in-frame clones only, minus some. This sample has 13,000 or so clones, with 75% to 90% found just once. This receptor was taken from a boy under 18 with cystic fibrosis. Sequencing input: blood.

The CDR3 DNA is TGTGCCAGCAGACCCCAGGGCCCTGGAAACACCATATATTTT. It is translated as CASRPQGPGNTIYF. The chain has TRBV2 and TRBJ1-3, with a tentative D call TRBD1 (5 bases). CDR1 and CDR2 from the germline V gene are SNHLY and FYNNEI. V was clipped by 6 bases and J by 2 bases, with 11 bases between them. This CDR3 has 14 residues.